This T cell receptor beta chain was observed in a study of OX40 agonist ivuxolimab in advanced cancers. Study summary: The study enrolled dose-escalation patients with hepatocellular carcinoma, melanoma, renal cell or head and neck cancer. Two cutaneous melanoma patients and one hepatocellular carcinoma patient, three in all, had partial responses.

TCRdb keeps only in-frame clones here, not all; method: immunoSEQ multiplex PCR. In the table there are tens of thousands of clones, 80% of which are singletons. A history of autoimmune disease or systemic immunosuppression excluded patients. Germline V gene lookup returns CDR1 LNHDA and CDR2 SQIVND (reference sequence). The V gene lost 3 bases and the J gene lost 3 bases, with 9 bases spanning the gap. There are 13 residues in the CDR3. The chain combines TRBV19 with TRBJ2-7; possible D gene TRBD2, 6 bases. Sample: CD4+ or CD8+ T cells sorted from blood, taken in a trial of the OX40 agonist ivuxolimab. The receptor comes from an adult with an advanced solid tumor such as melanoma, head and neck, liver or kidney cancer. The CDR3 DNA follows: TGTGCCAGTAGTATCTTCGGGAGCTACGAGCAGTACTTC. Translating it yields CASSIFGSYEQYF.